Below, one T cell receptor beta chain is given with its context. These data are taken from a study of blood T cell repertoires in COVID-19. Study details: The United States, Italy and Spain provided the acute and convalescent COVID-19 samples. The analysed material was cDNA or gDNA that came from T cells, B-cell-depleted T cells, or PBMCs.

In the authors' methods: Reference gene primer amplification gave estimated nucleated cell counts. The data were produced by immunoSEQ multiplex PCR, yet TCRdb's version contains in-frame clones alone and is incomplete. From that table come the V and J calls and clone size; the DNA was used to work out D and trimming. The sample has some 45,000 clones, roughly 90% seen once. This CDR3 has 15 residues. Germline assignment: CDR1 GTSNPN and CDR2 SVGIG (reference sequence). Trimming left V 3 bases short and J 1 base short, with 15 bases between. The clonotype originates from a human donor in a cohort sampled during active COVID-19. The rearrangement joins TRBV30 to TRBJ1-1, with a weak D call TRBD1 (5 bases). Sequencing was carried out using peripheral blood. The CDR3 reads CAWSLFGRANTEAFF. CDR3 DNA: TGTGCCTGGAGCCTTTTTGGCAGGGCGAACACTGAAGCTTTCTTT.